The 10 T cell receptor beta chains below all came from one sample that was sequenced in a study of control samples from healthy donors and cancer patients. Profiled with immunoSEQ multiplex PCR; TCRdb holds only in-frame clones, not every one. The sample shows 190,000 or so clones, 85% to 95% of them seen only once. The sequencing sample was made of blood. Source of these receptors: a young man in good health.

The rearrangement uses TRBV2 and TRBJ2-2; tentative D call: TRBD2 (6 bases). The CDR3 runs to 15 residues. The germline gives CDR1 SNHLY, CDR2 FYNNEI. V was pared by 4 bases and J by 4 bases, with 13 bases between. The CDR3 nucleotides are TGTGCCAGCAGTGGCCGGGGGTCAAGCACCGGGGAGCTGTTTTTT. Protein product: CASSGRGSSTGELFF.

V is TRBV6-5 and J is TRBJ2-7; TRBD1 agrees at 11 bases. CDR1 MNHEY and CDR2 SVGAGI come from the germline V gene. CDR3 length: 14 residues. After removal of 2 bases from V and 3 bases from J, the junction contained 0 bases not matched to a gene. The CDR3, as DNA: TGTGCCAGCAGTTACGGGACAGGGGGCTACGAGCAGTACTTC. Translated, it gives CASSYGTGGYEQYF.

This clone was found once. This CDR3 reads CASGGTRSTDTQYF. Written as DNA, the CDR3 is TGTGCCAGCGGCGGGACTAGGAGCACAGATACGCAGTATTTT. The chain is built from TRBV14 and TRBJ2-3; 8 bases fit TRBD2. In germline, CDR1 is SGHDN, CDR2 FVKESK. J lost 0 bases, V lost 8 bases, and 4 bases had no gene match. The CDR3 has 14 amino acids. Using reference TRBV14 and TRBJ2-3 for the parts outside the CDR3, the full variable domain is EAGVTQFPSHSVIEKGQTVTLRCDPISGHDNLYWYRRVMGKEIKFLLHFVKESKQDESGMPNNRFLAERTGGTYSTLKVQPAELEDSGVYFCASGGTRSTDTQYFGPGTRLTVL.

The count of this clone is one. The chain combines TRBV27 with TRBJ2-3; 9 bases are shared with TRBD1. CDR1 and CDR2 from the germline V gene are MNHEY and SMNVEV (reference sequence). The CDR3 is 16 amino acids. The ends lost 1 base at V and 1 base at J; junction bases unmatched: 3. Here the CDR3 DNA reads TGTGCCAGCAGTTTATATCGGACAGGGGGCACAGATACGCAGTATTTT. This translates into CASSLYRTGGTDTQYF.

The V gene is TRBV7-3, the J gene TRBJ1-6; no reliable D call. Per germline, CDR1 SGHTA and CDR2 FQGTGA. The CDR3 is 12 residues long. With 3 bases removed from V and 6 bases from J, the gap between germline ends came to 3 bases. CDR3 sequence reads: CASSFPNSPLHF. DNA of the CDR3: TGTGCCAGCAGCTTCCCTAATTCACCCCTCCACTTT.

This rearrangement joins TRBV5-4 to TRBJ1-1; 8 bases agree with TRBD1. V shed 2 bases, J shed 4 bases, and the junction held 4 bases outside the gene matches. From germline, CDR1 is SGHNT and CDR2 YYREEE (reference sequence). The CDR3 runs 14 residues. The DNA for the CDR3 is TGTGCCAGCAGCTTAGGACAGGGAGCCACTGAAGCTTTCTTT. Translating gives CASSLGQGATEAFF. Variable domain in full (rest from reference TRBV5-4 and TRBJ1-1): ETGVTQSPTHLIKTRGQQVTLRCSSQSGHNTVSWYQQALGQGPQFIFQYYREEENGRGNFPPRFSGLQFPNYSSELNVNALELDDSALYLCASSLGQGATEAFFGQGTRLTVV.

The gene calls are TRBV11-1 and TRBJ2-3; 8 bases match TRBD2. V shed 5 bases, J shed 1 base, and the junction held 8 bases outside the gene matches. Germline CDR1 is SGHAT and CDR2 is FQDESV (reference sequence). The length of the CDR3 is 16 residues. The CDR3 sequence: CASSPHSGDGTDTQYF. For the CDR3, the DNA is TGTGCCAGCAGCCCTCATAGCGGGGATGGCACAGATACGCAGTATTTT. Full variable domain (remainder filled in from reference TRBV11-1 and TRBJ2-3): EAEVAQSPRYKITEKSQAVAFWCDPISGHATLYWYRQILGQGPELLVQFQDESVVDDSQLPKDRFSAERLKGVDSTLKIQPAELGDSAMYLCASSPHSGDGTDTQYFGPGTRLTVL.

This clone was detected only a few times. The rearrangement uses TRBV5-6 and TRBJ1-5; TRBD1 aligns across 7 bases. This CDR3 contains 15 residues. CDR1 and CDR2 (germline): SGHDT, YYEEEE. Trimming at V came to 4 bases and at J to 5 bases, leaving 9 bases not matched to a gene. CDR3 region: CASSRSDRDDQPQHF. The DNA of the CDR3 is TGTGCCAGCAGCAGAAGCGACAGGGACGATCAGCCCCAGCATTTT. The complete variable domain, with remaining parts taken from reference TRBV5-6 and TRBJ1-5, reads DAGVTQSPTHLIKTRGQQVTLRCSPKSGHDTVSWYQQALGQGPQFIFQYYEEEERQRGNFPDRFSGHQFPNYSSELNVNALLLGDSALYLCASSRSDRDDQPQHFGDGTRLSIL.

The rearrangement uses TRBV5-1 and TRBJ2-1; 9 nucleotides match TRBD1. J gave up 4 bases and V 4 bases, and 9 bases lay outside the gene matches. CDR1 is SGHRS, CDR2 YFSETQ, per germline. This CDR3 has 16 amino acids. CDR3 region: CASSEIPGQGYNEQFF. The CDR3 bases are TGCGCCAGCAGCGAAATCCCGGGACAGGGTTACAATGAGCAGTTCTTC. Full variable domain (rest looked up from reference TRBV5-1 and TRBJ2-1): KAGVTQTPRYLIKTRGQQVTLSCSPISGHRSVSWYQQTPGQGLQFLFEYFSETQRNKGNFPGRFSGRQFSNSRSEMNVSTLELGDSALYLCASSEIPGQGYNEQFFGPGTRLTVL.

The chain is built from TRBV28 and TRBJ1-3; 9 positions agree with TRBD1. Trimming at V came to 2 bases and at J to 4 bases, leaving 3 bases not matched to a gene. The CDR3 length is 15 residues. Germline CDR1 and CDR2: MDHEN and SYDVKM. CDR3 sequence reads: CASSLRDRAGNTIYF. The CDR3 bases are TGTGCCAGCAGTTTACGGGACAGGGCCGGAAACACCATATATTTT.